The sample holds many counts of the clone carrying this T cell receptor (beta chain). Its antigen is undetermined. The CDR3 is 14 amino acids. The V end lost 1 base, the J end lost 1 base, and 7 bases lay between the germline ends. TCRdb re-analysed the 5' RACE reads in MiXCR, keeping a single row per CDR3 protein. The sample includes approximately 410,000 distinct CDR3 sequences, less than 20% seen only once; the top ten take around 12%. The sample comes from a study of identical twins. General study findings and limits: Excess twin sharing in beta out-of-frame sequences was weaker. The abundant beta clonotypes from cord blood had fewer insertions, and memory repertoires had none of this.

The V call is TRBV12-3 or TRBV12-4, the J call TRBJ2-5; tentatively, D is TRBD1 (5 bases). Sequenced material: naive T cells sorted from blood. The clonotype was recovered from a man aged 50 to 59 in good health. CDR3 residues: CASSLGGPQETQYF. The DNA of the CDR3 is TGTGCCAGCAGTTTAGGGGGCCCCCAAGAGACCCAGTACTTC.